These 7 T cell receptor beta chains were all obtained from the same sample, sequenced in a study of T-cell memory formation after mild COVID-19. TCRdb called the 5' RACE reads again in MiXCR, with one record for every CDR3 protein. Of approximately 290,000 distinct CDR3 sequences listed, roughly 15% are singletons. Sequencing input: PBMCs or a T cell subset sorted from them (not recorded which). These receptors all stem from a man between 18 and 29 years old who had mild COVID-19 (a few samples of this study predate the infection). Cell type and time point are not known.

This clonotype was recorded a few times. DNA for the CDR3: TGTGCCAGCGGGTACACAGATACGCAGTATTTT. This gives the protein CASGYTDTQYF. V and J are TRBV5-6 and TRBJ2-3; D is undetermined. Per the germline V gene, CDR1 is SGHDT and CDR2 is YYEEEE. The CDR3 totals 11 residues. V lost 7 bases and J 2 bases, leaving 5 bases between the germline ends.

The CDR3 is CASSVVTGYGYTF. CDR3 bases: TGTGCCAGCAGCGTAGTGACAGGGTACGGCTACACCTTC. This sequence joins TRBV9 and TRBJ1-2, with 7 bases aligning to TRBD1. CDR1 SGDLS and CDR2 YYNGEE come from the germline V gene. CDR3 size: 13 residues. The V segment lost 0 bases and the J segment 8 bases; nucleotides outside the gene matches: 4.

Only a few counts were recorded for this clonotype. The chain employs TRBV24-1 and TRBJ2-7; no firm D call. The germline V gene encodes CDR1 KGHDR and CDR2 SFDVKD. CDR3 length: 15 amino acids. V lost 0 bases and J 7 bases, leaving 15 bases between the germline ends. The DNA of the CDR3 is TGTGCCACCAGTGATTTGATTCAGCTTCCTTGGGAGCAGTACTTC. It yields the protein CATSDLIQLPWEQYF.

This clonotype was observed many times. This chain connects TRBV7-3 to TRBJ2-1, with 7 bases fitting TRBD2. Germline V lookup: CDR1 SGHTA, CDR2 FQGTGA. Trimming removed 5 bases from V and 2 bases from J; junction bases left unmatched: 6. The length of the CDR3 is 15 residues. CDR3 sequence reads: CASSTVAGAYNEQFF. The CDR3 coding sequence is TGTGCCAGCAGCACAGTGGCGGGGGCCTACAATGAGCAGTTCTTC.

This sequence joins TRBV9 and TRBJ2-5; 7 bases agree with TRBD2. Per germline, CDR1 SGDLS and CDR2 YYNGEE. The V and J ends lost 0 bases and 5 bases, in that order; junction bases with no gene match: 19. The CDR3 covers 19 residues. CDR3 DNA: TGTGCCAGCAGCGTAGGCGGGGGACCTAGTGTACCCCCGCAGGAGACCCAGTACTTC. Translating it yields CASSVGGGPSVPPQETQYF.

This clonotype was seen repeatedly, ten times or more. V and J are TRBV6-5 and TRBJ2-1, with 8 bases lining up with TRBD1. The trim removed 7 bases at V and 6 bases at J, leaving 5 bases unmatched. Germline CDR1 reads MNHEY; CDR2 reads SVGAGI. The CDR3 loop spans 13 amino acids. The CDR3 bases are TGTGCCAGCAATGGACAGGGAGGCAATGAGCAGTTCTTC. Translating it yields CASNGQGGNEQFF.

This clonotype has just a few counts. The chain joins TRBV20-1 to TRBJ2-2; TRBD2 aligns across 9 bases. The CDR3 spans 14 residues. Germline CDR1 and CDR2: DFQATT and SNEGSKA (reference sequence). Losses at the gene ends were 1 base for V and 6 bases for J; bases not matched to a gene: 3. The CDR3 spells CSARGTSEAGELFF. CDR3 DNA: TGCAGTGCTAGAGGGACTAGCGAAGCCGGGGAGCTGTTTTTT.